This T cell receptor (beta chain) was identified in a study of identical twins. Notes on the study in general: The study reached conclusions through statistical analysis that was cross-sectional, not following the same donors. Alpha sequences out of frame and shared by twins had excess low generation probability. Reduced insertions were recorded for abundant cord blood beta clonotypes, with no such pattern in memory repertoires.

Addition of a universal primer site occurred through template switching, and cDNA carried unique molecular identifiers. TCRdb analysed the 5' RACE reads with MiXCR anew, one entry per CDR3 protein. The data hold hundreds of thousands of distinct CDR3 sequences, with around 6% observed a single time. At least ten counts were recorded for this clonotype. Its antigen is not identified. V trimming: 3 bases; J trimming: 1 base; junction bases outside the gene matches: 5. The CDR3 has 15 residues. The germline V gene encodes CDR1 MNHEY and CDR2 SMNVEV (reference sequence). The material sequenced was naive T cells sorted from blood. This receptor was taken from a man aged 18-30 years in good health. V and J are TRBV27 and TRBJ1-1; 7 bases fit TRBD1. The CDR3 region has the DNA TGTGCCAGCAGTTTTGCCAGGGGGGCGAACACTGAAGCTTTCTTT. Translating gives CASSFARGANTEAFF.